The T cell receptor (beta chain) described here comes from a study of T-cell memory formation after mild COVID-19. This CDR3 is 14 amino acids long. Trimming removed 5 bases at V and 1 base at J, with 11 bases between. CDR1 is SEHNR, CDR2 FQNEAQ, per germline (reference sequence). TCRdb independently ran MiXCR on the 5' RACE reads; one entry per CDR3 protein. The data contain just over 350,000 distinct CDR3 sequences, approximately 14% of them seen just once; the ten biggest clones take up 22%. The clonotype was recovered from a man younger than 30 who had mild COVID-19 (a few samples of this study predate the infection). Cell type and time point are not known. The chain carries TRBV7-9 and TRBJ2-5; a possible D gene is TRBD1 (6 bases). Sequenced: PBMCs or a T cell subset sorted from them (not recorded which). In DNA, the CDR3 is TGTGCCAGCAGCCGACAGGTCGCCCAAGAGACCCAGTACTTC. Translating gives CASSRQVAQETQYF.